What follows is one T cell receptor (beta chain) and its context. Antigen specificity is unknown. This sample is drawn from a study of cytomegalovirus exposure and HLA in healthy donors. Findings and caveats of the study: Later analysis showed TCR association rates varying by HLA locus, highest for DRB1 and lowest for HLA-C. Reported results showed that the classifier diagnosed cytomegalovirus status with high specificity and sensitivity.

CDR3 length equals 16 residues. Germline CDR1 and CDR2: ENHRY and SYGVKD. V was pared by 5 bases and J by 6 bases, with 14 bases of the junction left unmatched. The study ran its PCR with 60 Vbeta and 13 Jbeta primers. Clones were sequenced by immunoSEQ multiplex PCR, and TCRdb holds only the in-frame ones, with some missing. Of about 120,000 clones detected, around 80% appear once; the ten largest clones hold around 2.2%. The clonotype was recovered from a man aged 30 to 45 in good health and CMV-seronegative. The sequenced sample was PBMCs. The rearrangement uses TRBV10-3 and TRBJ2-7; 9 bases align to TRBD1. CDR3 sequence: CAISPGGRDRGSEQYF. The CDR3 region has the DNA TGTGCCATCAGTCCGGGGGGACGCGACAGGGGGTCCGAGCAGTACTTC.